A selection of T cell receptor beta chains follows, all from one sample in a study of T cell clonotyping in hematopoietic cell transplantation. This table comes from immunoSEQ multiplex PCR, and its TCRdb copy is limited to in-frame clones, with some not included. The data hold about 69,000 clones, with almost 97% observed a single time. The specimen comprised peripheral blood mononuclear cells, sampled before stem cell transplant. The receptors were sampled from a woman in her fifties or sixties with acute myeloid leukemia. Some clones in this sample may be carry-over from other donors' samples. Both conserved end residues are part of each CDR3. Each record gives: V gene, J gene, clone size, D gene, CDR3 protein, CDR3 DNA. The D gene is left open where the match is weak. Some rows have no size entry. The others give once, few or many, or a class for an expanded clone.

TRBV7-6	TRBJ2-7	NA	NA	CASSLLAYEQYF	TGTGCCAGCAGCTTATTAGCGTACGAGCAGTACTTC
TRBV6-1	TRBJ1-1	NA	NA	CASSRWGGSAFF	TGTGCCAGCAGCCGCTGGGGGGGAAGTGCTTTCTTT
TRBV4-2	TRBJ2-7	NA	NA	CASSQDELAREQYF	TGTGCCAGCAGCCAAGATGAACTAGCACGCGAGCAGTACTTC
TRBV11-1	TRBJ1-1	NA	NA	CASSLGSNTEAFF	TGTGCCAGCAGCTTGGGCTCGAACACTGAAGCTTTCTTT
TRBV27	TRBJ2-5	NA	NA	CASSHRGGETQYF	TGTGCCAGCAGTCACAGGGGGGGAGAGACCCAGTACTTC
TRBV25-1	TRBJ1-5	NA	NA	CASSEFRGRDQPQHF	TGTGCCAGCAGTGAATTTCGGGGACGGGATCAGCCCCAGCATTTT
TRBV19	TRBJ2-7	NA	TRBD1	CASSSWTGGSYEQYF	TGTGCCAGTAGTAGCTGGACAGGGGGGTCCTACGAGCAGTACTTC
TRBV30	TRBJ1-1	NA	NA	CAWSVTGGGTEAFF	TGTGCCTGGAGTGTAACAGGCGGGGGCACTGAAGCTTTCTTT
TRBV10-1	TRBJ1-2	NA	NA	CASSEERQIGDTF	TGCGCCAGCAGTGAAGAACGTCAAATCGGGGACACCTTC
TRBV5-6	TRBJ2-5	NA	NA	CASSLGDFFGGAETQYF	TGTGCCAGCAGCTTGGGGGACTTCTTTGGGGGGGCGGAGACCCAGTACTTC
TRBV29-1	TRBJ1-1	NA	NA	CSVGWTEAFF	TGCAGCGTGGGGTGGACTGAAGCTTTCTTT
TRBV19	TRBJ1-4	NA	NA	CASSIKRGAREKLFF	TGTGCCAGTAGTATAAAGAGGGGGGCTCGTGAAAAACTGTTTTTT
TRBV6-6	TRBJ2-7	once	TRBD1	CASTPLPGTGGSEQYF	TGTGCCAGCACCCCGCTCCCCGGGACAGGGGGCTCCGAGCAGTACTTC
TRBV6-6	TRBJ1-1	NA	NA	CASSYSGEAFF	TGTGCCAGCAGTTACTCGGGGGAAGCTTTCTTT
TRBV5-1	TRBJ1-3	NA	NA	CASSLEGGSFGNTIYF	TGCGCCAGCAGCTTGGAAGGGGGTAGCTTCGGAAACACCATATATTTT
TRBV2	TRBJ2-7	NA	TRBD2	CASSGLTSGDTYEQYF	TGTGCCAGCAGTGGGCTGACTAGCGGGGATACCTACGAGCAGTACTTC
TRBV5-5	TRBJ2-3	once	NA	CASSSDPKTSTDTQYF	TGTGCCAGCAGTTCTGACCCTAAGACTAGCACAGATACGCAGTATTTT
TRBV30	TRBJ1-1	NA	NA	CAWSLGGGNTEAFF	TGTGCCTGGAGCCTCGGGGGAGGAAACACTGAAGCTTTCTTT
TRBV7-9	TRBJ2-5	NA	TRBD2	CASSPTSAFGTQYF	TGTGCCAGCAGCCCGACTAGCGCCTTTGGGACCCAGTACTTC
TRBV28	TRBJ1-5	NA	TRBD1	CASRKIIRGISNQPQHF	TGTGCCAGCAGGAAAATCATCAGGGGGATTAGCAATCAGCCCCAGCATTTT
TRBV30	TRBJ2-5	once	NA	CAWGTAQETQYF	TGTGCCTGGGGGACGGCGCAAGAGACCCAGTACTTC
TRBV7-2	TRBJ2-3	NA	NA	CASSLLWNPTDTQYF	TGTGCCAGCAGCTTGTTGTGGAACCCCACAGATACGCAGTATTTT
TRBV19	TRBJ1-2	NA	TRBD1	CASRLRQGPQGYGYTF	TGTGCCAGTAGGCTTCGACAGGGGCCGCAGGGTTATGGCTACACCTTC
TRBV19	TRBJ1-1	NA	TRBD1	CASSIEGQGDFFEAFF	TGTGCCAGTAGTATTGAGGGACAGGGAGACTTTTTTGAGGCTTTCTTT
TRBV6-5	TRBJ1-2	NA	NA	CASSKTDYGYTF	TGTGCCAGCAGCAAGACGGACTATGGCTACACCTTC
TRBV7-2	TRBJ2-7	NA	NA	CASSLVVTTDNSYEQYF	TGTGCCAGCAGCTTAGTTGTTACAACGGATAACTCCTACGAGCAGTACTTC
TRBV11-2	TRBJ2-1	NA	TRBD1	CASSLAGGWGSYNEQFF	TGTGCCAGCAGCTTAGCAGGGGGTTGGGGTTCCTACAATGAGCAGTTCTTC
TRBV7-9	TRBJ1-2	NA	NA	CASSLNSNYGYTF	TGTGCCAGCAGCTTAAATAGCAACTATGGCTACACCTTC
TRBV6-1	TRBJ1-2	NA	TRBD1	CASSGAGTDYGYTF	TGTGCCAGCAGCGGGGCCGGGACAGATTATGGCTACACCTTC
TRBV7-8	TRBJ1-5	once	NA	CASSYSNQPQHF	TGTGCCAGCAGTTATAGCAATCAGCCCCAGCATTTT
TRBV19	TRBJ2-3	NA	TRBD2	CASSSLRTSGNTDTQYF	TGTGCCAGTAGTTCACTTCGGACTAGCGGGAACACAGATACGCAGTATTTT
TRBV30	TRBJ2-5	NA	NA	CAWENNQETQYF	TGTGCCTGGGAGAATAACCAAGAGACCCAGTACTTC
TRBV29-1	TRBJ1-4	NA	TRBD1	CSALTGWGEKLFF	TGCAGCGCTCTGACAGGGTGGGGTGAAAAACTGTTTTTT
TRBV19	TRBJ2-1	NA	TRBD1	CASRALFQGVSYNEQFF	TGTGCCAGCCGCGCGCTTTTCCAGGGGGTCTCCTACAATGAGCAGTTCTTC
TRBV5-1	TRBJ1-2	NA	NA	CASSVDRTNYGYTF	TGCGCCAGCAGCGTGGACAGAACTAACTATGGCTACACCTTC
TRBV7-2	TRBJ2-2	NA	TRBD2	CASSSRREGSPVRTGELFF	TGTGCCAGCAGCTCCCGTAGGGAGGGAAGCCCGGTGCGGACCGGGGAGCTGTTTTTT
TRBV11-2	TRBJ2-3	NA	NA	CASSLASTQGTDTQYF	TGTGCCAGCAGCTTAGCTTCGACGCAGGGCACAGATACGCAGTATTTT
TRBV30	TRBJ2-6	NA	NA	CAWSGVWAGANVLTF	TGTGCCTGGAGTGGTGTGTGGGCTGGGGCCAACGTCCTGACTTTC
TRBV30	TRBJ2-7	NA	NA	CAWNRQASYEQYF	TGTGCCTGGAACAGACAGGCCTCCTACGAGCAGTACTTC
TRBV6-6	TRBJ2-1	NA	NA	CASRTNNEQFF	TGTGCCAGCAGGACGAACAATGAGCAGTTCTTC
TRBV28	TRBJ2-7	NA	NA	CASSSPRGYEQYF	TGTGCCAGCAGCTCGCCGAGGGGCTACGAGCAGTACTTC
TRBV11-2	TRBJ2-1	NA	TRBD1	CASSLRLTGTGLDEQFF	TGTGCCAGCAGCTTAAGGTTGACCGGGACAGGGCTGGATGAGCAGTTCTTC
TRBV6-1	TRBJ1-1	NA	NA	CASSQTRSQFTEAFF	TGTGCCAGCAGCCAAACCCGGTCCCAGTTTACTGAAGCTTTCTTT
TRBV7-9	TRBJ2-3	NA	NA	CASSPGTDTQYF	TGTGCCAGCAGTCCCGGCACAGATACGCAGTATTTT
TRBV6-4	TRBJ1-1	NA	NA	CASSPSTGTYTEAFF	TGTGCCAGCAGCCCAAGCACAGGAACCTACACTGAAGCTTTCTTT
TRBV5-1	TRBJ2-7	NA	TRBD1	CASSPRTGAGEQYF	TGCGCCAGCAGCCCCCGGACAGGGGCAGGAGAGCAGTACTTC
TRBV5-5	TRBJ2-7	NA	TRBD2	CASSLIAGGRYEQYF	TGTGCCAGCAGCTTGATAGCGGGAGGGCGCTACGAGCAGTACTTC
TRBV30	TRBJ1-2	NA	NA	CAWSPGGYGYTF	TGTGCCTGGAGTCCGGGGGGATATGGCTACACCTTC
TRBV30	TRBJ1-2	NA	NA	CAWSANRERGYGYTF	TGTGCCTGGAGTGCAAACCGAGAGAGAGGCTATGGCTACACCTTC
TRBV6-1	TRBJ1-1	NA	NA	CASSERLALGTEAFF	TGTGCCAGCAGTGAAAGGTTGGCGTTGGGGACTGAAGCTTTCTTT
TRBV5-4	TRBJ2-3	NA	NA	CASSLQPQGTDTQYF	TGTGCCAGCAGCTTACAACCACAGGGCACAGATACGCAGTATTTT
TRBV27	TRBJ2-7	NA	NA	CASRDLSYEQYF	TGTGCCAGCAGAGACCTCTCCTACGAGCAGTACTTC
TRBV30	TRBJ1-2	NA	NA	CAWSPRGYNYGYTF	TGTGCCTGGAGCCCCAGGGGATATAACTATGGCTACACCTTC
TRBV11-2	TRBJ2-7	few	NA	CASSLGFSSYEQYF	TGTGCCAGCAGCTTAGGATTTAGCTCCTACGAGCAGTACTTC
TRBV29-1	TRBJ2-7	once	NA	CSVTGGVSYEQYF	TGCAGCGTTACAGGTGGAGTCAGCTACGAGCAGTACTTC
TRBV6-5	TRBJ2-3	NA	NA	CASSYSSSVGTDTQYF	TGTGCCAGCAGTTACTCGAGTTCAGTGGGTACAGATACGCAGTATTTT
TRBV5-6	TRBJ1-5	NA	NA	CASSLAGGYSNQPQHF	TGTGCCAGCAGCTTGGCAGGTGGTTATAGCAATCAGCCCCAGCATTTT